This T cell receptor beta chain was found in a study of blood T cell repertoires in COVID-19. The wider study: The samples span acute and convalescent COVID-19 from the United States, Italy and Spain.

Original data processing: From reference gene primer amplification, estimates of nucleated cell counts were derived. Only in-frame clones appear in the TCRdb table, and some are missing; sequencing was by immunoSEQ multiplex PCR. The DNA was the basis for D and trimming; V, J and clone size are from that table. Of 50,000 to 70,000 clones listed, 60% to 85% were seen once; the top ten hold 2.5% to 3.5%. This clonotype was obtained from a man aged 55 to 70 with acute or convalescent COVID-19. Sequencing was performed on peripheral blood.

In nucleotides, the CDR3 is TGTGCCAGCTCACCACCGACAGGGGACTCTGGAAACACCATATATTTT. Translation: CASSPPTGDSGNTIYF. The gene calls are TRBV18 and TRBJ1-3; 8 bases line up with TRBD1. Germline V CDR1 and CDR2: KGHSH, LQKENI. V lost 0 bases, J lost 0 bases, and 1 base stayed unmatched. There are 16 residues in the CDR3.